Following are 32 T cell receptor beta chains from one sample sequenced in a study of shared clonotypes between healthy human individuals. Sequenced by immunoSEQ multiplex PCR; TCRdb stores in-frame clones only, minus some. The sample includes about 1.5 million clones, under 99% of them seen just once. The sequencing sample was made of naive CD4+ T cells sorted from blood. The subset was: CD45RA+ positively selected. Source of these receptors: a man in his thirties or forties in good health.

The chain uses TRBV27 and TRBJ1-1; D gene ambiguous. The ends were cut back, 3 bases at V and 9 bases at J, with 8 bases in the middle. CDR1 is MNHEY and CDR2 is SMNVEV in the germline V gene (reference sequence). The CDR3 contains 11 residues. CDR3 region: CASSLGAKAFF. CDR3 nucleotides: TGTGCCAGCAGTTTGGGAGCAAAAGCTTTCTTT.

CDR3 sequence reads: CASSPYSGNQPQHF. DNA of the CDR3: TGTGCCAGCAGTCCGTACTCGGGGAATCAGCCCCAGCATTTT. This rearrangement joins TRBV28 to TRBJ1-5; D not certain. V was clipped by 5 bases and J by 4 bases, with 12 bases between them. CDR1 and CDR2 from the germline V gene are MDHEN and SYDVKM. CDR3 size: 14 residues.

The V and J genes are TRBV27 and TRBJ2-1; D is ambiguous. Germline V CDR1 and CDR2: MNHEY, SMNVEV (reference sequence). With 3 bases removed from V and 8 bases from J, the gap between germline ends came to 20 bases. The CDR3 contains 16 residues. In DNA form, the CDR3 reads TGTGCCAGCAGTTTTATGGCACGCCCCGATGCAGATGAGCAGTTCTTC. It specifies CASSFMARPDADEQFF.

The genes are TRBV18 and TRBJ2-2; tentative D call: TRBD1 (5 bases). The CDR3 runs 15 residues. Germline V gene lookup returns CDR1 KGHSH and CDR2 LQKENI. Trimming took off 5 bases at V and 0 bases at J, with 10 bases between the two ends. DNA for the CDR3: TGTGCCAGCTCAATCGACAGAACGAACACCGGGGAGCTGTTTTTT. Translating it yields CASSIDRTNTGELFF.

This chain uses TRBV21-1 with TRBJ1-2; the table's D call, TRBD1, has no DNA check behind it. TRBV21-1 is classified as a pseudogene. The CDR3 consists of 15 residues. DNA for the CDR3: TGTGCCAGCAACTTCCCCGGACAGTGCAACTATGGCTACACCTTC. Translating it yields CASNFPGQCNYGYTF.

The gene calls are TRBV5-5 and TRBJ1-4, with 7 bases matching TRBD1. Germline V gene lookup returns CDR1 SGHKS and CDR2 YYEKEE (reference sequence). V trimming: 4 bases; J trimming: 3 bases; junction bases outside the gene matches: 9. CDR3 size: 16 residues. CDR3 sequence (DNA): TGTGCCAGCAGCCGCCTCCCGGGACAGTCTAATGAAAAACTGTTTTTT. It codes for CASSRLPGQSNEKLFF.

This clone was observed once. This chain uses TRBV9 with TRBJ2-4; the D gene is possibly TRBD1 (5 bases). The CDR3 contains 13 residues. Germline loops: CDR1 SGDLS, CDR2 YYNGEE. The ends were cut back, 3 bases at V and 9 bases at J, with 13 bases in the middle. CDR3 in amino acids: CASSARGQSIQYF. The CDR3 DNA reads TGTGCCAGCAGCGCCCGCGGACAATCCATTCAGTACTTC.

The V gene is TRBV6-1, the J gene TRBJ2-5; a possible D gene is TRBD1 (6 bases). Germline CDR1 reads MNHNS; CDR2 reads SASEGT. This CDR3 spans 13 amino acids. Trimming took 6 bases from V and 3 from J, leaving 11 bases between them. In DNA, the CDR3 is TGTGCCAGCAGGATCACAGGGAAAGAGACCCAGTACTTC. Translating it yields CASRITGKETQYF.

The rearrangement joins TRBV28 to TRBJ2-3; 7 bases agree with TRBD2. Germline CDR1 reads MDHEN; CDR2 reads SYDVKM. The CDR3 has 16 residues. Trimming took 8 bases from V and 2 from J; bases not matched to a gene: 13. CDR3: CASGLDILPATDTQYF. In nucleotides, the CDR3 is TGTGCCAGCGGACTAGATATCCTTCCGGCCACAGATACGCAGTATTTT.

This chain joins TRBV4-1 and TRBJ1-3; maybe TRBD1 (6 bases). This CDR3 contains 15 residues. V lost 1 base and J 2 bases, leaving 9 bases between the germline ends. Germline assignment: CDR1 MGHRA and CDR2 YSYEKL. The chain's CDR3 is CASSQVQGTGNTIYF. DNA of the CDR3: TGCGCCAGCAGCCAAGTCCAGGGGACTGGAAACACCATATATTTT.

Notes on this clone: The same CDR3 can be traced to other DNA sequences in this sample. V is TRBV7-2 and J is TRBJ2-3; 8 nucleotides agree with TRBD2. The CDR3 has 16 residues. Germline CDR1 and CDR2: SGHTA and FQGNSA. Trimming removed 3 bases from V and 0 bases from J; junction bases left unmatched: 5. The CDR3 is CASSLAGGLSTDTQYF. The CDR3 DNA reads as TGTGCCAGCAGCTTGGCGGGAGGCCTAAGCACAGATACGCAGTATTTT.

The chain joins TRBV5-1 to TRBJ1-4, with D tentatively TRBD1 (6 bases). This CDR3 spans 13 amino acids. Germline V gives CDR1 SGHRS, CDR2 YFSETQ. The ends were cut back, 4 bases at V and 8 bases at J, with 12 bases in the middle. For the CDR3, the DNA is TGCGCCAGCAGCAAGGGGCAGGGGGAAAAACTGTTTTTT. Its translation: CASSKGQGEKLFF.

The chain is built from TRBV6-1 and TRBJ2-7; D may be TRBD2 (6 bases). The germline V gene encodes CDR1 MNHNS and CDR2 SASEGT. The ends were cut back, 1 base at V and 0 bases at J, with 13 bases in the middle. The CDR3 is 16 amino acids. In nucleotides, the CDR3 is TGTGCCAGCAGTGAAGATCGGGGGTCGAGCTCCTACGAGCAGTACTTC. Translation gives CASSEDRGSSSYEQYF.

The genes are TRBV7-3 and TRBJ2-5; tentative D call: TRBD2 (6 bases). The CDR3 covers 14 residues. V lost 4 bases and J 2 bases, leaving 11 bases between the germline ends. Germline V lookup: CDR1 SGHTA, CDR2 FQGTGA. In DNA form, the CDR3 reads TGTGCCAGCAGCTCCAGCGGGCCTCAAGAGACCCAGTACTTC. It is translated as CASSSSGPQETQYF.

The V gene is TRBV13, the J gene TRBJ2-5; 7 bases line up with TRBD2. The CDR3 consists of 14 residues. V was clipped by 3 bases and J by 5 bases; unmatched bases: 6. Germline CDR1 PRHDT, CDR2 FYEKMQ (reference sequence). CDR3 coding DNA: TGTGCCAGCAGCTTTGGACTAGAGCGGGAGACCCAGTACTTC. Translating gives CASSFGLERETQYF.

J is TRBJ1-2 and V is TRBV7-9, with unresolved D. V was cut by 5 bases and J by 3 bases, with 7 bases left in between. The V gene's germline CDR1 is SEHNR and CDR2 FQNEAQ (reference sequence). This CDR3 comprises 12 residues. The CDR3 sequence is CASSLDHYGYTF. In DNA, the CDR3 is TGTGCCAGCAGCCTGGATCACTATGGCTACACCTTC.

The chain employs TRBV10-3 and TRBJ1-5; the D is unclear. Per the germline V gene, CDR1 is ENHRY and CDR2 is SYGVKD. V was cut by 0 bases and J by 12 bases, with 9 bases left in between. The CDR3 is 12 amino acids. The CDR3 DNA is TGTGCCATCAGTGAGTCGGGTGATGTCCAGCATTTT. The encoded protein is CAISESGDVQHF.

Regarding this clone: Other DNA sequences in the same sample also yield this CDR3. The chain links TRBV11-3 to TRBJ2-1; the D is unclear. The germline gives CDR1 SGHNT, CDR2 YENEEA. This CDR3 is built from 13 residues. Between the trimmed V and J ends, which lost 1 base and 4 bases, there was a span of 5 bases. The CDR3 DNA reads as TGTGCCAGCAGCTTAGGCAGGTACAATGAGCAGTTCTTC. This encodes CASSLGRYNEQFF.

V usage is TRBV11-1 and J usage is TRBJ2-5; D is perhaps TRBD2 (6 bases). CDR3 length: 15 amino acids. V was pared by 5 bases and J by 5 bases, with 18 bases between. CDR1 is SGHAT and CDR2 is FQDESV in the germline V gene (reference sequence). The CDR3 DNA reads as TGTGCCAGCAGCCCGAGCGGTGGGGCGGGGGAGACCCAGTACTTC. As protein: CASSPSGGAGETQYF.

The chain links TRBV5-1 to TRBJ2-1; no definite D call. The V and J ends lost 2 bases and 6 bases respectively, with 18 bases between them. Germline CDR1 reads SGHRS; CDR2 reads YFSETQ. CDR3 length: 16 residues. The DNA of the CDR3 is TGCGCCAGCAGCTTTTTCCCTTCACCGTTGAGCAATGAGCAGTTCTTC. It yields the protein CASSFFPSPLSNEQFF.

The CDR3 protein is CASSIVQGEFYEQYF. The CDR3 DNA reads as TGTGCCAGTAGTATCGTACAGGGGGAGTTCTACGAGCAGTACTTC. This sequence joins TRBV19 and TRBJ2-7; 8 bases fit TRBD1. The CDR3 totals 15 residues. Germline V lookup: CDR1 LNHDA, CDR2 SQIVND (reference sequence). Trimming at V came to 3 bases and at J to 3 bases, leaving 7 bases not matched to a gene.

V is TRBV6-1 and J is TRBJ2-1; 11 bases map to TRBD1. The CDR3 runs 16 residues. V dropped 3 bases and J dropped 10; count of bases not matched to a gene: 11. Germline CDR1 reads MNHNS; CDR2 reads SASEGT. The CDR3 sequence: CASSDRKGQGVWEQFF. The CDR3 nucleotides read TGTGCCAGCAGTGACAGGAAGGGACAGGGGGTTTGGGAGCAGTTCTTC.

V gene TRBV29-1 combines with J gene TRBJ2-3; 11 bases line up with TRBD2. Germline CDR1 is SQVTM and CDR2 is ANQGSEA. The CDR3 is made up of 18 amino acids. The V segment lost 4 bases and the J segment 0 bases; nucleotides outside the gene matches: 12. CDR3 loop: CSVVGLAGGIPSTDTQYF. DNA of the CDR3: TGCAGCGTTGTGGGCCTAGCGGGAGGAATCCCTAGCACAGATACGCAGTATTTT.

Notes on this clone: Sequence at one end of the junction differs from germline and may be a read error. The chain combines TRBV10-2 with TRBJ2-5; TRBD2 matches at 10 bases. Germline loops: CDR1 WSHSY, CDR2 SAAADI. CDR3 length: 13 residues. The CDR3 spells CSGAGGPRETQYF. The CDR3 DNA is TGTTCGGGAGCGGGAGGGCCAAGAGAGACCCAGTACTTC.

The CDR3: CASTPGRGSGNTIYF. The CDR3 DNA reads as TGTGCCAGCACCCCGGGGAGGGGCAGTGGAAACACCATATATTTT. J is TRBJ1-3 and V is TRBV9; maybe TRBD1 (5 bases). The length of the CDR3 is 15 residues. The ends were cut back, 6 bases at V and 3 bases at J, with 16 bases in the middle. CDR1 SGDLS and CDR2 YYNGEE come from the germline V gene.

The chain carries TRBV6-1 and TRBJ2-7; D gene ambiguous. Trimming left V 3 bases short and J 2 bases short, with 11 bases between. CDR1 and CDR2 from the germline V gene are MNHNS and SASEGT. The length of the CDR3 is 14 residues. The CDR3 here is CASSDYGPTYEQYF. The DNA for the CDR3 is TGTGCCAGCAGTGATTACGGGCCAACCTACGAGCAGTACTTC.

The chain joins TRBV7-9 to TRBJ2-1; 12 bases are a match to TRBD2. CDR1 is SEHNR and CDR2 is FQNEAQ in the germline V gene (reference sequence). V dropped 2 bases and J dropped 9; count of bases not matched to a gene: 2. The CDR3 runs to 14 residues. The CDR3 protein is CASSLLAGGPEQFF. DNA of the CDR3: TGTGCCAGCAGCTTACTAGCGGGAGGGCCTGAGCAGTTCTTC.

CDR3 region: CASSDTPPGEKLFF. The CDR3 DNA is TGCGCCAGCAGCGATACCCCGCCAGGTGAAAAACTGTTTTTT. The chain couples TRBV5-1 to TRBJ1-4; D not certain. The CDR3 is 14 amino acids. The germline CDR1 and CDR2 sequences are SGHRS and YFSETQ. V lost 4 bases to trimming and J lost 7 bases, with 14 bases between them.

This chain links TRBV19 with TRBJ2-7, with 7 bases identical to TRBD1. Germline values: CDR1 LNHDA, CDR2 SQIVND (reference sequence). The CDR3 is made up of 14 amino acids. V trimming: 6 bases; J trimming: 5 bases; junction bases outside the gene matches: 10. CDR3 amino acids: CASSNGQALNEQYF. DNA for the CDR3: TGTGCCAGTAGCAACGGACAGGCTTTAAACGAGCAGTACTTC.

This chain connects TRBV9 to TRBJ2-1; D is unclear. The length of the CDR3 is 13 residues. V was shortened by 2 bases and J by 9 bases, with 12 bases between the two germline ends. Germline V gives CDR1 SGDLS, CDR2 YYNGEE. The CDR3 is CASSVPTEVEQFF. In nucleotides, the CDR3 is TGTGCCAGCAGCGTTCCGACCGAAGTTGAGCAGTTCTTC.

The rearrangement links TRBV5-8 to TRBJ2-6, with a possible D match to TRBD2 (6 bases). V lost 0 bases and J 5 bases, leaving 9 bases between the germline ends. The CDR3 consists of 15 residues. Germline V lookup: CDR1 SGHTS, CDR2 YDEGEE. The CDR3 protein is CASSLARDWANVLTF. CDR3 in DNA: TGTGCCAGCAGCTTGGCCCGGGACTGGGCCAACGTCCTGACTTTC.

The rearrangement joins TRBV11-3 to TRBJ2-1; D is ambiguous. The germline CDR1 and CDR2 sequences are SGHNT and YENEEA. CDR3 length: 16 residues. V lost 1 base, J lost 0 bases, and 10 bases lay in between. For the CDR3, the DNA is TGTGCCAGCAGCTTAGGACCCTCAAGCTCCTACAATGAGCAGTTCTTC. Its translation is CASSLGPSSSYNEQFF.